The entry that follows covers one TCR beta chain sequence. Per the authors' pipeline: Amplifying reference gene primers gave estimates of nucleated cell counts. The data were produced by immunoSEQ multiplex PCR, yet TCRdb's version contains in-frame clones alone and is incomplete. V and J calls and clone size are given by that table; D and trimming were obtained from the DNA. The table includes around 140,000 clones, roughly 80% detected once. These data come from a study of blood T cell repertoires in COVID-19. About the study: The study drew acute and convalescent COVID-19 samples from the United States, Italy and Spain.

Germline CDR1 reads SSHAT; CDR2 reads FNYEAQ (reference sequence). J was trimmed by 8 bases and V by 4 bases; bases with no gene match: 8. The CDR3 runs to 15 residues. The specimen sequenced was peripheral blood. This clonotype originated in a man aged 65 to 79 who had recovered from COVID-19. This rearrangement joins TRBV7-7 to TRBJ2-1, with 10 bases lining up with TRBD2. Written as DNA, the CDR3 is TGTGCCAGCAGCTCTAGCGGGAGCCTCCTCGATGAGCAGTTCTTC. Translated: CASSSSGSLLDEQFF. The complete variable domain, with remaining parts taken from reference TRBV7-7 and TRBJ2-1, reads GAGVSQSPRYKVTKRGQDVTLRCDPISSHATLYWYQQALGQGPEFLTYFNYEAQPDKSGLPSDRFSAERPEGSISTLTIQRTEQRDSAMYRCASSSSGSLLDEQFFGPGTRLTVL.